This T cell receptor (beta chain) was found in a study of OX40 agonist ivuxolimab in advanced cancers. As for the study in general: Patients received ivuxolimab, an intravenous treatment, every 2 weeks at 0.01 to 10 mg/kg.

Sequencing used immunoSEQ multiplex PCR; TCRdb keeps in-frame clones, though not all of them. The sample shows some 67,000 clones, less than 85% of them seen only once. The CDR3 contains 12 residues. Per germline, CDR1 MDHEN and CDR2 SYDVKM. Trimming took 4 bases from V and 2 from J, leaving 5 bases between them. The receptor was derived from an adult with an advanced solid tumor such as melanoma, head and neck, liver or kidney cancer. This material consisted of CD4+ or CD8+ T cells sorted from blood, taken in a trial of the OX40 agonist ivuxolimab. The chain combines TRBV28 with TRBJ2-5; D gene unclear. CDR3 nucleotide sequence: TGTGCCAGCAGTTCGCAACAAGAGACCCAGTACTTC. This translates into CASSSQQETQYF.